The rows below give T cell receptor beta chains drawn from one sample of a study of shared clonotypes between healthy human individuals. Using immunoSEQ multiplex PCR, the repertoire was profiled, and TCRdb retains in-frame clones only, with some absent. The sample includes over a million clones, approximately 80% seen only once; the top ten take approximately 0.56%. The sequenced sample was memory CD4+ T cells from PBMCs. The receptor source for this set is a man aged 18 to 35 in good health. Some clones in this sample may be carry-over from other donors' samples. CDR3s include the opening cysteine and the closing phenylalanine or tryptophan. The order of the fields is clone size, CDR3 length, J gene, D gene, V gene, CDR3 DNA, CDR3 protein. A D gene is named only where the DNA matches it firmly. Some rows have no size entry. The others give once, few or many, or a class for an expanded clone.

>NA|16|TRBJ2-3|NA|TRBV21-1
TGTGCCAGCAGCAAATTCCCTAGCGGGAGCACAGATACGCAGTATTTT
CASSKFPSGSTDTQYF
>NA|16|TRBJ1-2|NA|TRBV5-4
TGTGCCAGCAGCTTGGACGCAACCTTAAGTAACTATGGCTACACCTTC
CASSLDATLSNYGYTF
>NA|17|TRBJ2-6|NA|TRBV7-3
TGTGCCAGCAGCTCAACACGGGACACATCTGGGGCCAACGTCCTGACTTTC
CASSSTRDTSGANVLTF
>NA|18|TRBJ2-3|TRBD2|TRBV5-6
TGTGCCAGCAGCTTGGGAACTAGCGGGTACCTTAGCACAGATACGCAGTATTTT
CASSLGTSGYLSTDTQYF
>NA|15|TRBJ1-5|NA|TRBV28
TGTGCCAGCAGTTTGAGGGGGTTAGGTAATCAGCCCCAGCATTTT
CASSLRGLGNQPQHF
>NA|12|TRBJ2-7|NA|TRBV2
TGTGCCAGCAAAGGGAATCCGTACGAGCAGTACTTC
CASKGNPYEQYF
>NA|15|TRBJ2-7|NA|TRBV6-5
TGTGCCAGCAGCTACTACGAACGGGGCGCCTACGAGCAGTACTTC
CASSYYERGAYEQYF
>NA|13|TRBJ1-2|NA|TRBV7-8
TGTGCCAGCAGCCTACTTTTTGGAAGCGGCTACACCTTC
CASSLLFGSGYTF
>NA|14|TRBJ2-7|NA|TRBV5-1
TGCGCCAGCAGCAGAGGACAGCCGGGAGGAGAGCAGTACTTC
CASSRGQPGGEQYF
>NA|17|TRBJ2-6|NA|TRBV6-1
TGTGCCAGCAGTGAAGACTCCTACAGCACCGGGGCCAACGTCCTGACTTTC
CASSEDSYSTGANVLTF
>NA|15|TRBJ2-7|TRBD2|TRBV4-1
TGCGCCAGCAGCCAAGTTCCCGGGGGGAGGTACGAGCAGTACTTC
CASSQVPGGRYEQYF
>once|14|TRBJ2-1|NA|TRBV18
TGTGCCAGCTCACTCGGGGACTTCGGCAATGAGCAGTTCTTC
CASSLGDFGNEQFF
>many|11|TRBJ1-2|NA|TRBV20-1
TGCAGTGTTAGCCAGGGTAATAGCTACACCTTC
CSVSQGNSYTF
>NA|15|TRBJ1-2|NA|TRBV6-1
TGTGCCAGCAGTGAATTGGTCGTAGGAGGGACTGGCTACACCTTC
CASSELVVGGTGYTF
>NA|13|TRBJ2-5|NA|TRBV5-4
TGTGCCACCACCGTGACTTTGCAAGAGACCCAGTACTTC
CATTVTLQETQYF
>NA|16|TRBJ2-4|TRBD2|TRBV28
TGTGCCAGCAGTCCCCGATGGACTAGCGGAGAAAACATTCAGTACTTC
CASSPRWTSGENIQYF
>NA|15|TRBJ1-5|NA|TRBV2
TGTGCCAGCAGTGAAGCGCTTCGGGGGGGTCAGCCCCAGCATTTT
CASSEALRGGQPQHF
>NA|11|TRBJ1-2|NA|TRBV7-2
TGTGCCAGCGGGTTGGACTATGGCTACACCTTC
CASGLDYGYTF
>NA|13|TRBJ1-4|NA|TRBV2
TGTGCCAGCAACCGGGACAAAGTTGAAAAACTGTTTTTT
CASNRDKVEKLFF
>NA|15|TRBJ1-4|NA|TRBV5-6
TGTGCCAGCAGCTTCCTGGGACTGATAAATGAAAAACTGTTTTTT
CASSFLGLINEKLFF
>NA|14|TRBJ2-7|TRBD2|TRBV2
TGTGCCAGCAGTGGACTAGCGGGAGAATGGAAGCAGTACTTC
CASSGLAGEWKQYF
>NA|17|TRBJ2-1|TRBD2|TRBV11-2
TGTGCCAGCAGCTCAACGAGGACTAGCGGGAGGTACAATGAGCAGTTCTTC
CASSSTRTSGRYNEQFF
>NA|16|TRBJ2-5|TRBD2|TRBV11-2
TGTGCCAGCAGCTTAGATATAGGGCGGGGGGTGGAGACCCAGTACTTC
CASSLDIGRGVETQYF
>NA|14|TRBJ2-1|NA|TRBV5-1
TGCGCCAGCAGCTTGGAGGGGTCTGGAAATGAGCAGTTCTTC
CASSLEGSGNEQFF
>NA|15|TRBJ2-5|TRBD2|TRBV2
TGTGCCAGCAGTGACGCACTAGCGGGAGTAGAGACCCAGTACTTC
CASSDALAGVETQYF
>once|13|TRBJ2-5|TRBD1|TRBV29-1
TGCAGCGTCGTTGGACAGGCCCCAGAGACCCAGTACTTC
CSVVGQAPETQYF
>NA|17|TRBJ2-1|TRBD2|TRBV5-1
TGCGCCAGCAGCTCCCGTACTAGCGGGAGCTCCTACAATGAGCAGTTCTTC
CASSSRTSGSSYNEQFF
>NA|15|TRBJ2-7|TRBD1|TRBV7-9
TGTGCCAGCAGCTCGGACCGGGACAGCTCCTACGAGCAGTACTTC
CASSSDRDSSYEQYF
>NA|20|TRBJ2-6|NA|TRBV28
TGTGCCACTCTAATCTCGTTTTCTCCAGGAAGGGACTCTGGGGCCAACGTCCTGACTTTC
CATLISFSPGRDSGANVLTF
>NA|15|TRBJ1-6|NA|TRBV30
TGTGCCTGGAGTGTACCGAGCTCCTATAATTCACCCCTCCACTTT
CAWSVPSSYNSPLHF
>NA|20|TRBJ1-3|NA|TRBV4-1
TGCGCCAGCAGCCAGAGGTTTCTGGGCAGGGCTGCCTCCTCTGGAAACACCATATATTTT
CASSQRFLGRAASSGNTIYF
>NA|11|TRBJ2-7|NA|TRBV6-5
TGTGCGACAAGGCGCACCTACGAGCAGTACTTC
CATRRTYEQYF
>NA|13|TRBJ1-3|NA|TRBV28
TGTGCCAGCAGTGGGACACCTGGAAACACCATATATTTT
CASSGTPGNTIYF
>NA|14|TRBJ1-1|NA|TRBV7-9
TGTGCCAGCAGCCCCCGGGGGGCGAACACTGAAGCTTTCTTT
CASSPRGANTEAFF
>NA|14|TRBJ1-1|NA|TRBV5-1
TGCGCCAGCAGAGCCCGACAGGACCTAAATGAAGCTTTCTTT
CASRARQDLNEAFF
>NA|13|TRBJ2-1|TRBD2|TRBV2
TGTGCCAGCAGTGATGTTGCGGGAGAGGTACCGTTCTTC
CASSDVAGEVPFF
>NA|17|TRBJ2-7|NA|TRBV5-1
TGCGCCAGCAGCTCCCCGGGCCCCGGGCGGCTGTACTACGAGCAGTACTTC
CASSSPGPGRLYYEQYF
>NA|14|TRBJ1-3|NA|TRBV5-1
TGCGCCAGCAGCTTGGATGGTACTGGAAACACCATATATTTT
CASSLDGTGNTIYF
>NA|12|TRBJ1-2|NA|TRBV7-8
TGTGCCAGCAGCTACAGGGAGTATGGCTACACCTTC
CASSYREYGYTF
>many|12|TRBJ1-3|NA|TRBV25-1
TGTGCGGCGGGACCGGGGAAGGGCACCATATATTTT
CAAGPGKGTIYF
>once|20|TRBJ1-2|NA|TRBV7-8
TGTGCCAGCAGCTTATCAGTATTGGGGCAGATCTTCACAATTAACTATGGCTACACCTTC
CASSLSVLGQIFTINYGYTF
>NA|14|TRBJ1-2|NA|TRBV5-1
TGCGCCAGCAGCTTATTAGGGCGGGACTATGGCTACACCTTC
CASSLLGRDYGYTF
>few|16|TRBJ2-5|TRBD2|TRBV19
TGTGCCAGTAGTATAGGCGGAGCGGGAGGTGCCGAGACCCAGTACTTC
CASSIGGAGGAETQYF